This T cell receptor beta chain was obtained from a study of T cell changes during pregnancy in multiple sclerosis. Repertoires were generated with immunoSEQ multiplex PCR, while TCRdb's copy carries only in-frame clones and drops some. The sample lists approximately 40,000 clones; around 90% were seen once. The germline V gene has CDR1 LNHDA and CDR2 SQIVND (reference sequence). The length of the CDR3 is 18 residues. V was shortened by 3 bases and J by 2 bases, with 20 bases between the two germline ends. This sample comprised CD4+ T cells from peripheral blood mononuclear cells, obtained before pregnancy. The V and J genes are TRBV19 and TRBJ1-5; D might be TRBD1 (6 bases). The sequence was collected from a female donor with multiple sclerosis, enrolled in a pregnancy study. Here the CDR3 reads CASSIVPGQRGGNQPQHF. The CDR3 DNA sequence: TGTGCCAGTAGTATCGTCCCGGGACAAAGAGGCGGCAATCAGCCCCAGCATTTT.